Listed below are T cell receptor beta chains from one sample, sequenced in a study of CD8 T cells in ankylosing spondylitis. TCRdb processed the 5' RACE reads anew with MiXCR; each CDR3 protein has one entry. In the table there are roughly 700,000 distinct CDR3 sequences, roughly 19% of which are singletons. The sequencing sample was made of blood, either unsorted or a sorted T cell fraction (not recorded which). The receptors come from a male donor with ankylosing spondylitis. CDR3s include the opening cysteine and the closing phenylalanine or tryptophan. Fields, in order: V gene, CDR3 length, CDR3 protein.

V: TRBV12-3/TRBV12-4; length: 15; CDR3: CASSFLYGGNQPQHF
V: TRBV11-2; length: 16; CDR3: CASSLGEPANTGELFF
V: TRBV2; length: 12; CDR3: CASMGGNQPQHF
V: TRBV29-1; length: 11; CDR3: CSVDKEDGYTF
V: TRBV7-9; length: 16; CDR3: CASSDIQTGVETEAFF
V: TRBV21-1; length: 19; CDR3: CASSKDKLELSYSNQPQHF
V: TRBV5-1; length: 16; CDR3: CASSLGWQIAKNIQYF
V: TRBV12-3/TRBV12-4; length: 15; CDR3: CASSRPAGQGTEAFF
V: TRBV27; length: 13; CDR3: CASSVTLGYEQYF
V: TRBV7-9; length: 16; CDR3: CASSLNQREESYEQYF
V: TRBV28; length: 13; CDR3: CASIRGRTDTQYF
V: TRBV28; length: 15; CDR3: CASTRGDRAYNEQFF
V: TRBV9; length: 15; CDR3: CASSPGERGFYEQFF
V: TRBV29-1; length: 13; CDR3: CSVFIVLYTEAFF
V: TRBV20-1; length: 15; CDR3: CSAQKAETSTDTQYF
V: TRBV4-2; length: 17; CDR3: CASSQKLAGDSTGELFF
V: TRBV24-1; length: 10; CDR3: CATLDRAAFF
V: TRBV10-3; length: 13; CDR3: CAIRGLQNTEAFF
V: TRBV7-3; length: 16; CDR3: CASSPHYRGVNTEAFF
V: TRBV20-1; length: 10; CDR3: CSASFGEQFF
V: TRBV20-1; length: 14; CDR3: CSASGNDRSYGYTF
V: TRBV27; length: 15; CDR3: CASSPRKGGYNEQFF
V: TRBV14; length: 14; CDR3: CASSPVLAEDEQFF
V: TRBV6-5; length: 16; CDR3: CASSYSNQGLNTEAFF
V: TRBV7-9; length: 17; CDR3: CASSSPEGPNSHYGYTF
V: TRBV20-1; length: 14; CDR3: CSARDLAGPYEQYF
V: TRBV20-1; length: 15; CDR3: CSAREGKRSSYEQYF
V: TRBV20-1; length: 14; CDR3: CSAREGSSGSGYTF
V: TRBV12-3/TRBV12-4; length: 14; CDR3: CASSFRRSGNTIYF
V: TRBV11-3; length: 15; CDR3: CASSPSGTANYGYTF
V: TRBV5-5; length: 15; CDR3: CASTRSWTRTDTQYF
V: TRBV5-1; length: 13; CDR3: CASSLRGESPLHF
V: TRBV6-1; length: 15; CDR3: CASRRQGANVETQYF
V: TRBV12-3/TRBV12-4; length: 15; CDR3: CASTPLGLNTGELFF
V: TRBV3-1; length: 14; CDR3: CASSQVEAEETQYF
V: TRBV4-1; length: 14; CDR3: CASSHVGSGYEQYF
V: TRBV9; length: 16; CDR3: CASSVALDLAYNEQFF
V: TRBV18; length: 13; CDR3: CASSPQGLGGYTF
V: TRBV12-3/TRBV12-4; length: 16; CDR3: CASSPHWRASSYEQYF
V: TRBV4-3; length: 15; CDR3: CASSQDVGGGGEQYF
V: TRBV7-9; length: 13; CDR3: CASRTDSQETQYF
V: TRBV12-3/TRBV12-4; length: 14; CDR3: CASRQTGGGNGYTF
V: TRBV5-1; length: 15; CDR3: CASSLVTSYYNEQFF
V: TRBV5-5; length: 17; CDR3: CASSTGQAAYSNQPQHF
V: TRBV6-1; length: 15; CDR3: CASRPKGGLTGELFF